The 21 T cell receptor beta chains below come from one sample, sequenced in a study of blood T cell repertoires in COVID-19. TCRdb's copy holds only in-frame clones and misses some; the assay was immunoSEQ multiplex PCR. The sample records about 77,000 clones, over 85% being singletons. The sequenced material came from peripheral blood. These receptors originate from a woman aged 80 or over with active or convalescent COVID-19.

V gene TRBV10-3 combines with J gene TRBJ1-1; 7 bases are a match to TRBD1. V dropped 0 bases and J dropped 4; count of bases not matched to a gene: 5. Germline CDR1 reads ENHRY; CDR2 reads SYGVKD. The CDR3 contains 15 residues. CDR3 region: CAISESRGLGTEAFF. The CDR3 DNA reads TGTGCCATCAGTGAGTCGAGGGGGCTCGGCACTGAAGCTTTCTTT.

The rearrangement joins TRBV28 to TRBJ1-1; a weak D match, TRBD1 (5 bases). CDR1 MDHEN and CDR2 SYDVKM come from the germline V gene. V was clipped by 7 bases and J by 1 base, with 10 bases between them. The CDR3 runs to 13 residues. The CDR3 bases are TGTGCCAGCACCATGGGGCAGAACACTGAAGCTTTCTTT. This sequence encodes CASTMGQNTEAFF.

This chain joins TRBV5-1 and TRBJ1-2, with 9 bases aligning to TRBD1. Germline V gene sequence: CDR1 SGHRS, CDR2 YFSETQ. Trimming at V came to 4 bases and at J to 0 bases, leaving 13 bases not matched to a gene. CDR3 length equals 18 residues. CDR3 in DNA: TGCGCCAGCAGCCCCCGGGGACAGGGTAGTCTATCTAACTATGGCTACACCTTC. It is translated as CASSPRGQGSLSNYGYTF.

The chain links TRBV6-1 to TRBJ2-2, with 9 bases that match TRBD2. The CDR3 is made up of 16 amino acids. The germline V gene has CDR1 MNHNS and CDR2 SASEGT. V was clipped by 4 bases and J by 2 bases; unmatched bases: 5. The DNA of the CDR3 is TGTGCCAGCAGTGCGTTAGCGGGGGTAAACACCGGGGAGCTGTTTTTT. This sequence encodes CASSALAGVNTGELFF.

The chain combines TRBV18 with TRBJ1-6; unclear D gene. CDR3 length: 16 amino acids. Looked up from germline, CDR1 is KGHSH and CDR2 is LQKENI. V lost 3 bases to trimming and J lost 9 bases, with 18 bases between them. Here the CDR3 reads CASSPASQALFSPLHF. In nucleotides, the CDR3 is TGTGCCAGCTCACCCGCGAGTCAGGCCTTGTTTTCACCCCTCCACTTT.

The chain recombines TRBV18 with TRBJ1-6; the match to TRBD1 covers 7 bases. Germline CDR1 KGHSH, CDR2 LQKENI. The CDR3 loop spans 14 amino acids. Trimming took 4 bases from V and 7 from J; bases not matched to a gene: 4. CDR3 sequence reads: CASSQDRMNSPLHF. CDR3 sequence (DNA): TGTGCCAGCTCACAGGACAGGATGAATTCACCCCTCCACTTT.

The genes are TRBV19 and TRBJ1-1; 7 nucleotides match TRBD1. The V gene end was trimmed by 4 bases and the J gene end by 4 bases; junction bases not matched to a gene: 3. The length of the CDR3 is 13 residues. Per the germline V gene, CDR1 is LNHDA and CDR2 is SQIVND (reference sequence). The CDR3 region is CASSTGQLTEAFF. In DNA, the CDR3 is TGTGCCAGTAGTACGGGACAGCTCACTGAAGCTTTCTTT.

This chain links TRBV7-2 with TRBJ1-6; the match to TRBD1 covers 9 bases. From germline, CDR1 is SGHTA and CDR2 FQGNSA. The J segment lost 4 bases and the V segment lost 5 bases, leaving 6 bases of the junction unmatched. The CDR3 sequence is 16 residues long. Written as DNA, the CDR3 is TGTGCCAGCAGCCCGAGGACAGGGGCGTATAATTCACCCCTCCACTTT. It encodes CASSPRTGAYNSPLHF.

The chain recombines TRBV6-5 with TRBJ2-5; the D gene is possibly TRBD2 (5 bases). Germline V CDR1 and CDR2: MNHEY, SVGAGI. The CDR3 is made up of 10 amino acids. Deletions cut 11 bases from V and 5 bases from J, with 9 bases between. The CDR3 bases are TGTGCCCACGGAGGTGAGACCCAGTACTTC. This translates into CAHGGETQYF.

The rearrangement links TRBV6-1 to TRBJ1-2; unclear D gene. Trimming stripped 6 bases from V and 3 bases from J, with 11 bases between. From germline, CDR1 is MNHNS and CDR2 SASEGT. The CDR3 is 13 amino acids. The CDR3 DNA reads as TGTGCCAGCAGGACTACGGACTACTATGGCTACACCTTC. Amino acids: CASRTTDYYGYTF.

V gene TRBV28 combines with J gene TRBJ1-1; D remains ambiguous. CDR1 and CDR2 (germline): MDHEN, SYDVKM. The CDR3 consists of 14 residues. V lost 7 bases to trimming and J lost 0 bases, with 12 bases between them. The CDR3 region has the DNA TGTGCCAGCAAAGGAGGGCGAATGAACACTGAAGCTTTCTTT. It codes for CASKGGRMNTEAFF. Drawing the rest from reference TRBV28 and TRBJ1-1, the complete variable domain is DVKVTQSSRYLVKRTGEKVFLECVQDMDHENMFWYRQDPGLGLRLIYFSYDVKMKEKGDIPEGYSVSREKKERFSLILESASTNQTSMYLCASKGGRMNTEAFFGQGTRLTVV.

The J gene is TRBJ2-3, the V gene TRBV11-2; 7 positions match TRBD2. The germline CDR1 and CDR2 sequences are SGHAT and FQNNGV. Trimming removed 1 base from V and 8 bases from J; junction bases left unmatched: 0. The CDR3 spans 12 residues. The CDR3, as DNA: TGTGCCAGCAGCTTAGGGGGGGGTACGCAGTATTTT. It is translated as CASSLGGGTQYF.

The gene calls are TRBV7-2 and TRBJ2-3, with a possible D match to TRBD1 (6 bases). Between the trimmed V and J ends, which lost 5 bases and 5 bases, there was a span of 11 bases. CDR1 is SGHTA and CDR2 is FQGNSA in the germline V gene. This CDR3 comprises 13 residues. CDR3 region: CASSTTGKDTQYF. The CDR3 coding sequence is TGTGCCAGCAGCACAACAGGGAAAGATACGCAGTATTTT. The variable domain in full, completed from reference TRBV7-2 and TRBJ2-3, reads GAGVSQSPSNKVTEKGKDVELRCDPISGHTALYWYRQSLGQGLEFLIYFQGNSAPDKSGLPSDRFSAERTGGSVSTLTIQRTQQEDSAVYLCASSTTGKDTQYFGPGTRLTVL.

CDR3 residues: CASSQVGGDRGYTF. The CDR3 coding sequence is TGTGCCAGCAGCCAGGTCGGGGGTGACCGTGGCTACACCTTC. V gene TRBV7-2 combines with J gene TRBJ1-2; D perhaps matches TRBD1 (5 bases). This CDR3 contains 14 residues. Trimming took off 5 bases at V and 7 bases at J, with 17 bases between the two ends. Germline lookup yields CDR1 SGHTA and CDR2 FQGNSA. Filled out from reference TRBV7-2 and TRBJ1-2, the complete variable domain reads GAGVSQSPSNKVTEKGKDVELRCDPISGHTALYWYRQSLGQGLEFLIYFQGNSAPDKSGLPSDRFSAERTGGSVSTLTIQRTQQEDSAVYLCASSQVGGDRGYTFGSGTRLTVV.

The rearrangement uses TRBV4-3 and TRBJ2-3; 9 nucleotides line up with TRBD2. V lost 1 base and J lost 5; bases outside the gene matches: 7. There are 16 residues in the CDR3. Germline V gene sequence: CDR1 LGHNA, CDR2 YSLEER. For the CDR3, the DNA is TGCGCCAGCAGCCAAGGGGCGGGGGGGCCGAGAGATACGCAGTATTTT. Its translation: CASSQGAGGPRDTQYF.

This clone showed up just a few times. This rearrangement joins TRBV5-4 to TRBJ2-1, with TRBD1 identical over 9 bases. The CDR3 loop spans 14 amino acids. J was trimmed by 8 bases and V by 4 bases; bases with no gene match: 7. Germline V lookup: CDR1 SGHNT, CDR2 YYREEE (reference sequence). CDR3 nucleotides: TGTGCCAGCAGCGCCCGGGACAGGGACGATGAGCAGTTCTTC. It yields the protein CASSARDRDDEQFF.

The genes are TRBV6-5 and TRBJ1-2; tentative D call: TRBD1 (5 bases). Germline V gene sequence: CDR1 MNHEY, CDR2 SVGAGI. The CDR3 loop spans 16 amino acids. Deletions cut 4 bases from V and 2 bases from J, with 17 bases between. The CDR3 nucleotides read TGTGCCAGCAGTTCCCCATCGACAGCCCCCAACTATGGCTACACCTTC. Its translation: CASSSPSTAPNYGYTF.

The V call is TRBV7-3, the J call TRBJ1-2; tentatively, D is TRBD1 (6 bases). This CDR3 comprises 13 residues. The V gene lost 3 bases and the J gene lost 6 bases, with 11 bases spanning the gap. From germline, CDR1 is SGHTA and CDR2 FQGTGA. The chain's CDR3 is CASSFSRGDGYTF. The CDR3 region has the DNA TGTGCCAGCAGCTTTAGCAGGGGTGATGGCTACACCTTC. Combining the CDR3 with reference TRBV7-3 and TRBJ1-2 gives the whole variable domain GAGVSQTPSNKVTEKGKYVELRCDPISGHTALYWYRQSLGQGPEFLIYFQGTGAADDSGLPNDRFFAVRPEGSVSTLKIQRTERGDSAVYLCASSFSRGDGYTFGSGTRLTVV.

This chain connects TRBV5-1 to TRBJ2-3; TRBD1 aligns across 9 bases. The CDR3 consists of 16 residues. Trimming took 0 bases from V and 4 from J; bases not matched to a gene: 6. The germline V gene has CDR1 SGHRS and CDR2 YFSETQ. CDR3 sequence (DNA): TGCGCCAGCAGCTTGGGGTCGACAGGGGGTTCAGATACGCAGTATTTT. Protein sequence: CASSLGSTGGSDTQYF.

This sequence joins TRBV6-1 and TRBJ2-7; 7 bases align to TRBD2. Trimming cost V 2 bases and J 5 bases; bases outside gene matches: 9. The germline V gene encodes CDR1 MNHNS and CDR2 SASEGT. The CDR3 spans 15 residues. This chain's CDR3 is CASSEIRGGNNEQYF. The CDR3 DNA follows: TGTGCCAGCAGTGAAATCCGCGGGGGTAACAACGAGCAGTACTTC.

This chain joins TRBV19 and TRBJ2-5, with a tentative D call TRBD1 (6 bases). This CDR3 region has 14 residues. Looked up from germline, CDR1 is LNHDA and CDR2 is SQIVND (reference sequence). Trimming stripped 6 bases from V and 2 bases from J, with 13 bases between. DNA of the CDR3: TGTGCCAGTAGCATGGGGGCCGGTCAAGAGACCCAGTACTTC. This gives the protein CASSMGAGQETQYF.